This T cell receptor (beta chain) was captured by sequencing in a study of shared clonotypes between healthy human individuals. Notes on the study in general: Estimated richness was generally greater in naive than memory subsets.

Only in-frame clones appear in the TCRdb table, and some are missing; sequencing was by immunoSEQ multiplex PCR. This table has fewer than 1.4 million clones, around 78% appearing once. The V gene's germline CDR1 is SNHLY and CDR2 FYNNEI. The CDR3 is made up of 12 amino acids. V was shortened by 7 bases and J by 9 bases, with 13 bases between the two germline ends. Remarks on this clone: What it binds is not known.

Sequenced input: memory CD4+ T cells from PBMCs. Subset reported: CD45RA-negative fraction. The TCR originated in a man in his late teens or twenties in good health. Some clones in this sample may be carry-over from other donors' samples. The chain joins TRBV2 to TRBJ2-1; TRBD2 is a possible D gene (5 bases). The CDR3 coding sequence is TGTGCCAGCAACGTGGGAGAGGGTGAGCAGTTCTTC. Translated, it gives CASNVGEGEQFF.